The present T cell receptor beta chain was sequenced within a study of CD8 T cells in ankylosing spondylitis. Study results and limitations: It was reported that disease-linked clones were significantly enriched in matched ankylosing spondylitis synovial fluid.

J was trimmed by 5 bases and V by 7 bases; bases with no gene match: 18. The CDR3 consists of 17 residues. Germline CDR1 MNHEY, CDR2 SMNVEV (reference sequence). A word on this clonotype: Antigen unknown.

Via MiXCR, TCRdb re-called the 5' RACE reads, giving one row per CDR3 protein. Of approximately 140,000 distinct CDR3 sequences listed, around 8.5% are singletons. The rearrangement links TRBV27 to TRBJ2-7; TRBD2 aligns across 9 bases. This clonotype was sampled from a male donor with ankylosing spondylitis or in good health (not recorded which). The sequencing input was blood, either unsorted or a sorted T cell fraction (not recorded which). The CDR3 protein is CASTETKLSGSIHEQYF. The CDR3 DNA is TGTGCCAGCACCGAAACCAAACTTAGCGGGAGTATCCACGAGCAGTACTTC.